A single sample is the source of the 15 T cell receptor beta chains below, sequenced in a study of response to subunit inactivated influenza vaccine. A single record per CDR3 protein comes from TCRdb applying MiXCR to the RT-PCR reads. The sample includes hundreds of thousands of distinct CDR3 sequences, about 8% of them seen just once. The sequencing here drew on PBMCs from blood, taken less than 25 months after vaccination. The source of these receptors is a man between 50 and 69 years old who received an inactivated influenza vaccine.

This clonotype was counted at least ten times. The CDR3 nucleotides are TGCGCCAGCAGTCCAGGGGGTAGATCCTACGAGCAGTACTTC. Translating it yields CASSPGGRSYEQYF. The chain links TRBV4-1 to TRBJ2-7; 7 bases are shared with TRBD1. V dropped 6 bases and J dropped 1; count of bases not matched to a gene: 6. The CDR3 covers 14 residues. CDR1 is MGHRA and CDR2 is YSYEKL in the germline V gene.

The chain joins TRBV20-1 to TRBJ2-2; tentative D call: TRBD1 (5 bases). The CDR3 totals 12 residues. Germline CDR1 and CDR2: DFQATT and SNEGSKA (reference sequence). Trimming removed 7 bases at V and 6 bases at J, with 12 bases between. CDR3 amino acids: CSGSQGAGELFF. The CDR3 nucleotides are TGCAGTGGGTCCCAGGGTGCCGGGGAGCTGTTTTTT.

This clonotype occurred a few times. The chain has TRBV29-1 and TRBJ2-1, with TRBD2 identical over 7 bases. Germline V gene lookup returns CDR1 SQVTM and CDR2 ANQGSEA. This CDR3 comprises 15 residues. The trim removed 4 bases at V and 2 bases at J, leaving 8 bases unmatched. Here the CDR3 reads CSVVGAGFTYNEQFF. CDR3 nucleotides: TGCAGCGTTGTTGGAGCGGGATTTACCTACAATGAGCAGTTCTTC.

The chain is built from TRBV11-1 and TRBJ2-1, with 7 nucleotides matching TRBD2. The CDR3 has 15 amino acids. Germline CDR1 and CDR2: SGHAT and FQDESV (reference sequence). Trimming took 2 bases from V and 6 from J; bases not matched to a gene: 7. CDR3 amino acids: CASSLWGRAGNEQFF. The CDR3 region has the DNA TGTGCCAGCAGCTTATGGGGGAGGGCCGGCAATGAGCAGTTCTTC.

The rearrangement joins TRBV7-2 to TRBJ2-1; the match to TRBD1 covers 7 bases. Germline CDR1 and CDR2: SGHTA and FQGNSA. Trimming at V came to 2 bases and at J to 8 bases, leaving 6 bases not matched to a gene. CDR3 length: 14 amino acids. CDR3 DNA: TGTGCCAGCAGCTTAATGACAGGGAGCGATGAGCAGTTCTTC. Its protein product is CASSLMTGSDEQFF.

Only a few counts were recorded for this clonotype. CDR3: CASSQEYLLTSGSYKNIQYF. As DNA, the CDR3 is TGTGCCAGCAGCCAAGAATACCTCTTGACTAGCGGGAGCTACAAAAACATTCAGTACTTC. The chain is built from TRBV4-2 and TRBJ2-4; 12 bases match TRBD2. Losses at the gene ends were 0 bases for V and 3 bases for J; bases not matched to a gene: 12. This CDR3 spans 20 amino acids. Germline values: CDR1 LGHNA, CDR2 YNFKEQ.

This clonotype was recorded at least ten times. V is TRBV20-1 and J is TRBJ2-5; D remains ambiguous. Germline V CDR1 and CDR2: DFQATT, SNEGSKA (reference sequence). This CDR3 is 14 amino acids long. V lost 2 bases and J lost 5, with 15 bases in between. The CDR3 reads CSARKEALLETQYF. CDR3 DNA sequence: TGCAGTGCTAGAAAAGAGGCTCTTTTGGAGACCCAGTACTTC.

The chain employs TRBV30 and TRBJ1-4, with D perhaps matching TRBD1 (6 bases). Trimming took 3 bases from V and 8 from J, leaving 16 bases between them. Germline values: CDR1 GTSNPN, CDR2 SVGIG (reference sequence). This CDR3 spans 14 amino acids. The CDR3, as DNA: TGTGCCTGGAGGAGGGGGGATAGAGAAGAAAAACTGTTTTTT. Its translation is CAWRRGDREEKLFF. Looking up the rest from reference TRBV30 and TRBJ1-4 gives the full variable domain: SQTIHQWPATLVQPVGSPLSLECTVEGTSNPNLYWYRQAAGRGLQLLFYSVGIGQISSEVPQNLSASRPQDRQFILSSKKLLLSDSGFYLCAWRRGDREEKLFFGSGTQLSVL.

The table lists this clonotype with a few counts. For the CDR3, the DNA is TGTGCCAGCAGCCAAGGTGGTCTAGCGGTTTCCTACGAGCAGTACTTC. It codes for CASSQGGLAVSYEQYF. The V call is TRBV14, the J call TRBJ2-7; 7 bases are shared with TRBD2. The CDR3 covers 16 residues. CDR1 SGHDN and CDR2 FVKESK come from the germline V gene. The junction had 7 bases not matched to a gene; V was cut back by 1 base and J by 1 base.

This clonotype showed up just a few times. This chain joins TRBV12-3 or TRBV12-4 and TRBJ2-1; D possibly matches TRBD1 or TRBD2 (5 bases each). The CDR3 loop spans 14 amino acids. Trimming stripped 5 bases from V and 6 bases from J, with 14 bases between. The CDR3 region has the DNA TGTGCCAGCAGTGTCACCGGGACCATCAATGAGCAGTTCTTC. This gives the protein CASSVTGTINEQFF.

The sample holds many counts of this clonotype. The chain couples TRBV7-2 to TRBJ2-1; no reliable D call. The CDR3 has 14 residues. Germline V gives CDR1 SGHTA, CDR2 FQGNSA. V was cut by 3 bases and J by 5 bases, with 11 bases left in between. DNA for the CDR3: TGTGCCAGCAGCTTGGGCGGAACAAACAATGAGCAGTTCTTC. Translation gives CASSLGGTNNEQFF.

This clonotype was counted ten times or more. V usage is TRBV2 and J usage is TRBJ1-1, with 7 bases fitting TRBD1. The J segment lost 11 bases and the V segment lost 4 bases, leaving 7 bases of the junction unmatched. CDR1 is SNHLY and CDR2 is FYNNEI in the germline V gene. The CDR3 has 12 amino acids. Written as DNA, the CDR3 is TGTGCCAGCAGTGTGGGACAGTCGGAGGCTTTCTTT. This sequence encodes CASSVGQSEAFF. The whole variable domain, filled in from reference TRBV2 and TRBJ1-1, reads EPEVTQTPSHQVTQMGQEVILRCVPISNHLYFYWYRQILGQKVEFLVSFYNNEISEKSEIFDDQFSVERPDGSNFTLKIRSTKLEDSAMYFCASSVGQSEAFFGQGTRLTVV.

In this sample, this clonotype turned up a few times. This rearrangement joins TRBV28 to TRBJ2-1, with D perhaps matching TRBD2 (7 bases). The CDR3 spans 16 residues. Germline-derived CDR1 and CDR2 are MDHEN and SYDVKM. Trimming stripped 4 bases from V and 0 bases from J, with 13 bases between. CDR3 sequence: CASSSRGGSSYNEQFF. The DNA of the CDR3 is TGTGCCAGCAGTTCACGCGGGGGCAGCTCCTACAATGAGCAGTTCTTC.

As concerns this clonotype: The missing conserved phenylalanine or tryptophan at the end of this CDR3 makes a read error likely. The rearrangement uses TRBV27 and TRBJ2-1, with D possibly matching TRBD1 (7 bases). Germline CDR1 and CDR2: MNHEY and SMNVEV (reference sequence). The V and J ends lost 0 bases and 5 bases respectively, with 14 bases between them. This CDR3 spans 16 amino acids. The CDR3 sequence is CASSLSNAGQNNEQFY. In DNA, the CDR3 is TGTGCCAGCAGTTTATCGAACGCGGGACAGAACAATGAGCAGTTCTAC.

This clonotype was observed at least ten times. The J gene is TRBJ1-1, the V gene TRBV5-1; 7 bases are a match to TRBD1. CDR1 is SGHRS, CDR2 YFSETQ, per germline. Trimming at V came to 4 bases and at J to 3 bases, leaving 6 bases not matched to a gene. The CDR3 totals 14 residues. The CDR3 spells CASSRQGEDTEAFF. CDR3 coding DNA: TGCGCCAGCAGCCGGCAGGGGGAAGACACTGAAGCTTTCTTT. The full variable domain, completed using reference TRBV5-1 and TRBJ1-1, is KAGVTQTPRYLIKTRGQQVTLSCSPISGHRSVSWYQQTPGQGLQFLFEYFSETQRNKGNFPGRFSGRQFSNSRSEMNVSTLELGDSALYLCASSRQGEDTEAFFGQGTRLTVV.